This T cell receptor beta chain is drawn from a study of vaccination and CD4 T cells after COVID-19. Study information: Two of the convalescents were Hispanic, and the group consisted of six males and four females.

V was pared by 4 bases and J by 5 bases, with 13 bases of the junction left unmatched. Looked up from germline, CDR1 is MNHEY and CDR2 is SMNVEV (reference sequence). The CDR3 loop spans 17 amino acids. Details on this clonotype: Its antigen is not identified.

The Oncomine TCR Beta short-read assay generated sequence data from the DNA of cultured CD4+ T cells. TCRdb reprocessed the PCR reads via MiXCR and lists one record per CDR3 protein. Of about 10,000 distinct CDR3 sequences in the sample, just under 75% were seen once. Treatment defined: approximately nine-day PBMC culture with coronavirus spike peptide pools or control peptides (ViraFEST assay). The rearrangement joins TRBV27 to TRBJ2-5, with 10 bases that match TRBD2. The sequenced material came from CD4+ T cells from blood, cultured in vitro. The clonotype originates from a human donor who had recovered from COVID-19. The CDR3 nucleotides read TGTGCCAGCAGTTCACCTCGGACTAGCGGCACGTGGGAGACCCAGTACTTC. It translates to CASSSPRTSGTWETQYF.